This entry lists 29 T cell receptor beta chains sequenced from one sample in a study of T cells in Graves' hyperthyroidism and ophthalmopathy. TCR beta CDR3 region amplification was performed from RNA transcripts. TCR CDR3 underwent first-round RT-PCR with the HTBI primer set. A single record per CDR3 protein comes from TCRdb applying MiXCR to the multiplex PCR reads. The table shows approximately 400,000 distinct CDR3 sequences, with more than 12% occurring only once. Sequencing was carried out using blood. The origin of the receptors is a man aged 45-65 years with Graves' ophthalmopathy.

V usage is TRBV3-1 and J usage is TRBJ1-5, with D perhaps TRBD1 (6 bases). The CDR3 runs to 15 residues. V lost 1 base, J lost 6 bases, and 13 bases lay in between. Germline-derived CDR1 and CDR2 are LGHDT and YNNKEL (reference sequence). The CDR3 here is CASSQGQAGGQPQHF. The CDR3, as DNA: TGTGCCAGCAGCCAAGGACAGGCAGGAGGTCAGCCCCAGCATTTT.

This sequence joins TRBV5-1 and TRBJ2-5; TRBD2 might be the D (7 bases). Germline-derived CDR1 and CDR2 are SGHRS and YFSETQ. With 7 bases removed from V and 5 bases from J, the gap between germline ends came to 15 bases. The CDR3 sequence is 13 residues long. CDR3 nucleotide sequence: TGCGCCAGCGCTCATTCGGGGGGCGAGACCCAGTACTTC. Its protein product is CASAHSGGETQYF. Supplemented by reference TRBV5-1 and TRBJ2-5, the full variable domain reads KAGVTQTPRYLIKTRGQQVTLSCSPISGHRSVSWYQQTPGQGLQFLFEYFSETQRNKGNFPGRFSGRQFSNSRSEMNVSTLELGDSALYLCASAHSGGETQYFGPGTRLLVL.

This clonotype was observed many times. The rearrangement joins TRBV27 to TRBJ2-7; tentatively, D is TRBD2 (6 bases). This CDR3 is built from 16 residues. V was trimmed by 3 bases and J by 9 bases, leaving 24 bases between them. The germline V gene encodes CDR1 MNHEY and CDR2 SMNVEV (reference sequence). Here the CDR3 reads CASSLRLAERGSGQYF. In nucleotides, the CDR3 is TGTGCCAGCAGTTTGAGGTTAGCGGAACGAGGTTCAGGGCAGTACTTC.

This clonotype appeared many times. This chain links TRBV6-1 with TRBJ1-2; 7 positions match TRBD1. V lost 6 bases, J lost 4 bases, and 8 bases stayed unmatched. The CDR3 has 14 amino acids. The V gene's germline CDR1 is MNHNS and CDR2 SASEGT. The chain's CDR3 is CASRPPGQFYGYTF. Written as DNA, the CDR3 is TGTGCCAGCAGACCTCCGGGACAGTTCTATGGCTACACCTTC.

This clonotype was counted many times. The rearrangement uses TRBV2 and TRBJ1-1; D uncertain. V lost 5 bases and J 1 base, leaving 11 bases between the germline ends. The CDR3 runs to 14 residues. Germline V lookup: CDR1 SNHLY, CDR2 FYNNEI. The CDR3 protein is CASSPRAGNTEAFF. In DNA form, the CDR3 reads TGTGCCAGCAGTCCCCGGGCCGGGAACACTGAAGCTTTCTTT. Full variable domain (outside the CDR3, taken from reference TRBV2 and TRBJ1-1): EPEVTQTPSHQVTQMGQEVILRCVPISNHLYFYWYRQILGQKVEFLVSFYNNEISEKSEIFDDQFSVERPDGSNFTLKIRSTKLEDSAMYFCASSPRAGNTEAFFGQGTRLTVV.

This clonotype was observed a handful of times. The rearrangement uses TRBV13 and TRBJ2-7, with 10 bases that match TRBD1. The CDR3 loop spans 15 amino acids. Germline V gene lookup returns CDR1 PRHDT and CDR2 FYEKMQ (reference sequence). The trim removed 5 bases at V and 1 base at J, leaving 5 bases unmatched. In nucleotides, the CDR3 is TGTGCCAGCAGCCTCCGGGACAGGGGATCCTACGAGCAGTACTTC. This codes for CASSLRDRGSYEQYF.

This clonotype was found a few times. This chain connects TRBV29-1 to TRBJ2-7, with a weak D call TRBD2 (6 bases). The CDR3 is 10 residues long. V gave up 4 bases and J gave up 9 bases, with 10 bases separating them. Germline V gene sequence: CDR1 SQVTM, CDR2 ANQGSEA. The CDR3 region is CSVGAGSQYF. The CDR3 DNA is TGCAGCGTTGGCGCGGGGTCGCAGTACTTC.

Only a few counts were recorded for this clonotype. J is TRBJ2-2 and V is TRBV4-1; unclear D gene. V was shortened by 1 base and J by 0 bases, with 15 bases between the two germline ends. CDR1 and CDR2 from the germline V gene are MGHRA and YSYEKL. The CDR3 totals 18 residues. The CDR3 loop is CASSQVATGFANTGELFF. CDR3 in DNA: TGCGCCAGCAGCCAAGTCGCGACTGGGTTCGCGAACACCGGGGAGCTGTTTTTT.

This clonotype was seen many times. The V gene is TRBV7-9, the J gene TRBJ2-1, with D maybe TRBD2 (5 bases). Trimming cost V 3 bases and J 0 bases, with 15 bases left between them. The CDR3 length is 17 residues. Per germline, CDR1 SEHNR and CDR2 FQNEAQ (reference sequence). CDR3 sequence (DNA): TGTGCCAGCAGCTTCATTGCGGGCGCGAGCTCCTACAATGAGCAGTTCTTC. Encoded protein: CASSFIAGASSYNEQFF.

This clonotype was picked up many times. The chain employs TRBV9 and TRBJ2-3; TRBD2 aligns across 11 bases. This CDR3 is 18 amino acids long. Germline loops: CDR1 SGDLS, CDR2 YYNGEE. The V and J ends lost 1 base and 1 base, in that order; junction bases with no gene match: 8. CDR3 nucleotide sequence: TGTGCCAGCAGCGTAACACTAGCGGGGGTTCTTGGCACAGATACGCAGTATTTT. Translation: CASSVTLAGVLGTDTQYF.

This clonotype was recorded at least ten times. A much bigger clone sits one base away, suggesting this may be a read error. The J gene is TRBJ2-3, the V gene TRBV28; D is undetermined. CDR1 MDHEN and CDR2 SYDVKM come from the germline V gene. V was pared by 6 bases and J by 2 bases, with 6 bases between. The CDR3 has 12 amino acids. CDR3 nucleotides: TGTGCCAGCAGCATAGTCACAGATACGCAGTATTTT. Amino acids: CASSIVTDTQYF.

This clonotype was seen at least ten times. V is TRBV12-3 or TRBV12-4 and J is TRBJ1-5; TRBD1 might be the D (5 bases). The CDR3 totals 16 residues. The germline V and J ends were trimmed by 3 bases and 0 bases, with 12 bases remaining between them. CDR3 bases: TGTGCCAGCAGTTTTGGGGGTCTTAATAGCAATCAGCCCCAGCATTTT. This gives the protein CASSFGGLNSNQPQHF.

In DNA, the CDR3 is TGTGCCAGCAGCTCGGAGGGCCCCTACGAGCAGTACTTC. Protein product: CASSSEGPYEQYF. The chain couples TRBV7-9 to TRBJ2-7; TRBD2 is a possible D gene (6 bases). Germline-derived CDR1 and CDR2 are SEHNR and FQNEAQ (reference sequence). Trimming pared 4 bases from V and 2 bases from J, leaving 9 bases between. The CDR3 spans 13 residues.

This clonotype was detected many times. The chain is built from TRBV29-1 and TRBJ1-2; the D gene is possibly TRBD1 (5 bases). V dropped 1 base and J dropped 3 bases, with 18 bases sitting between them. CDR1 and CDR2 from the germline V gene are SQVTM and ANQGSEA. The CDR3 loop spans 16 amino acids. The chain's CDR3 is CSVEAGPGRADYGYTF. As DNA, the CDR3 is TGCAGCGTTGAAGCGGGTCCCGGCAGGGCGGACTATGGCTACACCTTC. The full variable domain, rest sourced from reference TRBV29-1 and TRBJ1-2, is SAVISQKPSRDICQRGTSLTIQCQVDSQVTMMFWYRQQPGQSLTLIATANQGSEATYESGFVIDKFPISRPNLTFSTLTVSNMSPEDSSIYLCSVEAGPGRADYGYTFGSGTRLTVV.

This clonotype was seen many times. The chain recombines TRBV29-1 with TRBJ2-1, with D possibly TRBD1 on 5 matching bases. With 0 bases removed from V and 1 base from J, the gap between germline ends came to 10 bases. This CDR3 is built from 15 residues. Germline lookup yields CDR1 SQVTM and CDR2 ANQGSEA. The CDR3 sequence: CSVEDTGISYNEQFF. The DNA of the CDR3 is TGCAGCGTTGAAGATACAGGAATATCCTACAATGAGCAGTTCTTC.

The table lists this clonotype with many counts. The gene calls are TRBV6-1 and TRBJ1-1, with 7 bases matching TRBD1. The CDR3 loop spans 13 amino acids. The germline CDR1 and CDR2 sequences are MNHNS and SASEGT. J gave up 5 bases and V 8 bases, and 8 bases lay outside the gene matches. CDR3 DNA: TGTGCCAGCGAACAGGGGTGGGGAACTGAAGCTTTCTTT. This translates into CASEQGWGTEAFF.

This clonotype was seen ten or more times. The chain couples TRBV11-2 to TRBJ2-2; either TRBD1 or TRBD2 may supply D (6 bases each). The CDR3 covers 16 residues. CDR1 and CDR2 from the germline V gene are SGHAT and FQNNGV. V shed 0 bases and J shed 5 bases, with 13 bases lying between them. In DNA, the CDR3 is TGTGCCAGCAGCTTAGATGGCGGAGGGGGGACCGGGGAGCTGTTTTTT. This translates into CASSLDGGGGTGELFF.

The DNA for the CDR3 is TGTGCCAGCATACGGGACGCACTAGCGGAAGAGACCCAGTACTTC. Translated: CASIRDALAEETQYF. The chain carries TRBV6-1 and TRBJ2-5; 8 nucleotides align to TRBD2. Germline values: CDR1 MNHNS, CDR2 SASEGT. The J segment lost 3 bases and the V segment lost 7 bases, leaving 10 bases of the junction unmatched. This CDR3 contains 15 residues.

In its sample, this clonotype was seen many times. V and J are TRBV2 and TRBJ1-5, with D hard to call. The CDR3 covers 15 residues. Germline CDR1 is SNHLY and CDR2 is FYNNEI. Trimming took 5 bases from V and 2 from J, leaving 13 bases between them. CDR3 in DNA: TGTGCCAGCAGTATGACCGCTACGGGCAATCAGCCCCAGCATTTT. Translated: CASSMTATGNQPQHF.

In this sample, this clonotype turned up many times. The chain carries TRBV2 and TRBJ2-3, with 11 nucleotides matching TRBD2. V gave up 2 bases and J gave up 5 bases; unmatched junction bases: 21. CDR1 is SNHLY and CDR2 is FYNNEI in the germline V gene. This CDR3 spans 21 amino acids. In DNA form, the CDR3 reads TGTGCCAGCAGTGAAACGGAAGCTCCGGGACTAGCGGACCAGAGAAGAGATACGCAGTATTTT. Its protein is CASSETEAPGLADQRRDTQYF.

This clonotype was detected many times. J is TRBJ2-1 and V is TRBV11-3, with D maybe TRBD2 (5 bases). V lost 5 bases, J lost 6 bases, and 14 bases lay in between. The CDR3 consists of 14 residues. CDR1 and CDR2 (germline): SGHNT, YENEEA. CDR3 bases: TGTGCCAGCAGCCTGCCTCCGGGGTCCAATGAGCAGTTCTTC. Amino acids: CASSLPPGSNEQFF.

This clonotype has only a few counts. The rearrangement links TRBV5-4 to TRBJ2-5; 10 bases are shared with TRBD2. This CDR3 has 13 amino acids. Germline values: CDR1 SGHNT, CDR2 YYREEE (reference sequence). Unmatched junction bases numbered 4, after V lost 9 bases and J lost 2 bases. CDR3 coding DNA: TGTGCCACCCGTAGCGGGAGGCAAGAGACCCAGTACTTC. As protein: CATRSGRQETQYF. Full variable domain (rest looked up from reference TRBV5-4 and TRBJ2-5): ETGVTQSPTHLIKTRGQQVTLRCSSQSGHNTVSWYQQALGQGPQFIFQYYREEENGRGNFPPRFSGLQFPNYSSELNVNALELDDSALYLCATRSGRQETQYFGPGTRLLVL.

This clonotype was found many times. The chain links TRBV24-1 to TRBJ2-5; D is perhaps TRBD1 or TRBD2 (5 bases each). Germline CDR1 and CDR2: KGHDR and SFDVKD. This CDR3 contains 17 residues. V shed 3 bases and J shed 7 bases, with 23 bases lying between them. The CDR3: CATSDPRGGGLGLTQYF. The DNA for the CDR3 is TGTGCCACCAGTGATCCACGAGGCGGAGGATTGGGGCTGACCCAGTACTTC.

V usage is TRBV5-6 and J usage is TRBJ1-2; D not certain. The CDR3 spans 12 residues. Germline assignment: CDR1 SGHDT and CDR2 YYEEEE. With 1 base removed from V and 3 bases from J, the gap between germline ends came to 4 bases. CDR3 bases: TGTGCCAGCAGCTTGATAGACTATGGCTACACCTTC. Residues: CASSLIDYGYTF.

In this sample, this clonotype turned up many times. The gene calls are TRBV5-1 and TRBJ1-1; perhaps TRBD1 as D (5 bases). Per the germline V gene, CDR1 is SGHRS and CDR2 is YFSETQ. The V gene lost 0 bases and the J gene lost 0 bases, with 9 bases spanning the gap. CDR3 length: 15 amino acids. This chain's CDR3 is CASSLARQMNTEAFF. CDR3 bases: TGCGCCAGCAGCTTGGCCCGACAGATGAACACTGAAGCTTTCTTT.

This clonotype has at least ten counts. The chain joins TRBV30 to TRBJ1-5; 8 nucleotides match TRBD1. The V and J ends lost 3 bases and 6 bases, in that order; junction bases with no gene match: 4. The CDR3 consists of 13 residues. Germline loops: CDR1 GTSNPN, CDR2 SVGIG (reference sequence). CDR3: CAWSTGGIQPQHF. The CDR3 nucleotides are TGTGCCTGGAGCACAGGGGGGATTCAGCCCCAGCATTTT. Combining the CDR3 with reference TRBV30 and TRBJ1-5 gives the whole variable domain SQTIHQWPATLVQPVGSPLSLECTVEGTSNPNLYWYRQAAGRGLQLLFYSVGIGQISSEVPQNLSASRPQDRQFILSSKKLLLSDSGFYLCAWSTGGIQPQHFGDGTRLSIL.

The chain is built from TRBV7-9 and TRBJ1-1; weak D call: TRBD1 (5 bases). Germline V CDR1 and CDR2: SEHNR, FQNEAQ (reference sequence). This CDR3 has 15 residues. V was clipped by 1 base and J by 0 bases, with 9 bases between them. The CDR3 loop is CASSLDGTMNTEAFF. The CDR3 DNA reads TGTGCCAGCAGCTTAGATGGGACCATGAACACTGAAGCTTTCTTT.

This chain uses TRBV28 with TRBJ2-7; no clear D gene. V dropped 5 bases and J dropped 0 bases, with 8 bases sitting between them. The CDR3 runs 13 residues. CDR1 and CDR2 (germline): MDHEN, SYDVKM. The CDR3 DNA follows: TGTGCCAGCAGTCCTGCTAGCTCCTACGAGCAGTACTTC. Translation: CASSPASSYEQYF. The whole variable domain, remainder taken from reference TRBV28 and TRBJ2-7, is DVKVTQSSRYLVKRTGEKVFLECVQDMDHENMFWYRQDPGLGLRLIYFSYDVKMKEKGDIPEGYSVSREKKERFSLILESASTNQTSMYLCASSPASSYEQYFGPGTRLTVT.

There are a few counts of this clonotype. One junction end does not reproduce the germline sequence, and a read error may be involved. This chain links TRBV7-9 with TRBJ1-2; 10 bases align to TRBD1. The CDR3 is 18 residues long. Germline lookup yields CDR1 SEHNR and CDR2 FQNEAQ (reference sequence). The CDR3 DNA reads as TGTGCCAGCACTTCCTTTCGGGATCGACAGGGGGCTGGATATGGCCACACCTTC. As protein: CASTSFRDRQGAGYGHTF. The entire variable domain, with the rest obtained from reference TRBV7-9 and TRBJ1-2, is as follows: DTGVSQNPRHKITKRGQNVTFRCDPISEHNRLYWYRQTLGQGPEFLTYFQNEAQLEKSRLLSDRFSAERPKGSFSTLEIQRTEQGDSAMYLCASTSFRDRQGAGYGHTFGSGTRLTVV.